This T cell receptor beta chain was obtained from a study of tissue T cells after allogeneic stem cell transplantation. The germline V gene has CDR1 KGHPV and CDR2 FQNQEV (reference sequence). CDR3 length: 13 residues. The V end was cut by 4 bases, the J end by 2 bases, with 7 bases between. This clone showed up just once. Its antigen remains unknown. All gene names here are mouse names. The read ends 1 residue shy of where the CDR3 ends; the end is completed using the germline J gene. Time point indicated: mouse harvest day 14 after allogeneic transplant. Tail vein injection delivered 10^7 T-cell-depleted bone marrow cells and 10^6 splenic CD5+ T cells. Profiled with immunoSEQ multiplex PCR; TCRdb holds only in-frame clones, not every one. Of under 8,000 clones in the sample, approximately 34% were seen once. Regarding the study as a whole: Shared clones across patients were few; motif clustering revealed tissue-specific shared signatures. Only a limited share of tissue TCRs appeared in blood or spleen. TCR repertoires tracked anatomic similarity, regardless of disease or transplant status.

The receptor was isolated from a female BALB/c mouse given C57BL/6 T cells with graft-versus-host disease after an allogeneic hematopoietic cell transplant. The rearrangement uses TRBV26 and TRBJ2-4; D is unclear. Source material: skin. The CDR3 bases that were read are TGTGCCAGCAGTCCAGGTATTCAAAACACCTTGTAC. This sequence encodes CASSPGIQNTLY. The CDR3 reads in full as CASSPGIQNTLYF.